These 12 T cell receptor beta chains were all obtained from the same sample, sequenced in a study of spatial heterogeneity in lung cancer. General study points: One measure, the expanded intratumoral alpha and beta TCR count, tracked tumor mutation counts.

TCRdb re-derived calls from the 5' RACE reads in MiXCR, one entry per CDR3 protein. The sample lists approximately 6,900 distinct CDR3 sequences; over 10% were seen once. These receptors have no known antigen. As to time point: sample taken at primary tumor resection. Sample: lung tumor tissue, taken at surgery. These receptors were obtained from a male donor with early-stage non-small cell lung cancer.

Note on this clonotype: This beta chain turned up in a library designed for alpha chains; as an off-target read, its abundance says little. J is TRBJ1-2 and V is TRBV6-5; D remains ambiguous. The CDR3 runs 13 residues. Looked up from germline, CDR1 is MNHEY and CDR2 is SVGAGI. V lost 0 bases to trimming and J lost 4 bases, with 6 bases between them. The CDR3 bases are TGTGCCAGCAGTTACTCGGACGGCTATGGCTACACCTTC. It is translated as CASSYSDGYGYTF.

This clonotype has more than one count but fewer than ten. The library was prepared for alpha chains; this beta chain is a stray read, so its frequency means little. The CDR3 coding sequence is TGCAGCGCCGCAGCGTACCACAAAAATGAAAAACTGTTTTTT. This encodes CSAAAYHKNEKLFF. The chain is built from TRBV29-1 and TRBJ1-4; D gene uncertain. Trimming pared 7 bases from V and 5 bases from J, leaving 17 bases between. This CDR3 is 14 amino acids long. The V gene's germline CDR1 is SQVTM and CDR2 ANQGSEA.

This clonotype is medium-sized in the sample. Little can be read into the size of this beta chain, an off-target read in a library designed for alpha chains. V usage is TRBV19 and J usage is TRBJ2-2; TRBD1 or TRBD2 may be the D gene (5 bases each). Germline V CDR1 and CDR2: LNHDA, SQIVND (reference sequence). Trimming pared 7 bases from V and 6 bases from J, leaving 21 bases between. This CDR3 contains 16 residues. The CDR3 DNA reads TGTGCCAGTACTCGGACCGGGACCCCTATCGCCGGGGAGCTGTTTTTT. Its translation: CASTRTGTPIAGELFF.

This clonotype was seen repeatedly, ten times or more. This beta chain is a stray read from a library made for alpha chains; its abundance is not meaningful. J is TRBJ2-7 and V is TRBV5-1; D is unresolved. With 1 base removed from V and 0 bases from J, the gap between germline ends came to 8 bases. In germline, CDR1 is SGHRS, CDR2 YFSETQ. This CDR3 is built from 14 residues. CDR3 bases: TGCGCCAGCAGCTTGAAGTGGGACTCCTACGAGCAGTACTTC. Protein product: CASSLKWDSYEQYF. Complete variable domain (other parts from reference TRBV5-1 and TRBJ2-7): KAGVTQTPRYLIKTRGQQVTLSCSPISGHRSVSWYQQTPGQGLQFLFEYFSETQRNKGNFPGRFSGRQFSNSRSEMNVSTLELGDSALYLCASSLKWDSYEQYFGPGTRLTVT.

This clonotype is deemed medium-sized (0.01 to 0.1%). Within a library made for alpha chains, this beta chain is off target, and its count is uninformative. The CDR3 is CASSLGPAGANVLTF. In DNA, the CDR3 is TGTGCCAGCAGCTTAGGTCCTGCTGGGGCCAACGTCCTGACTTTC. This sequence joins TRBV7-2 and TRBJ2-6; no clear D. V lost 1 base and J lost 2, with 6 bases in between. The length of the CDR3 is 15 residues. The germline V gene encodes CDR1 SGHTA and CDR2 FQGNSA.

This clonotype was recorded many times. In a library made to pick up alpha chains, this beta chain is a stray read with a size that means little. V usage is TRBV29-1 and J usage is TRBJ2-3; 9 nucleotides align to TRBD2. The CDR3 is 13 residues long. Germline CDR1 reads SQVTM; CDR2 reads ANQGSEA. V lost 6 bases to trimming and J lost 1 base; unmatched junction nucleotides: 2. As DNA, the CDR3 is TGCAGCGTGCGGACTAGCGGCACAGATACGCAGTATTTT. This translates into CSVRTSGTDTQYF.

This clonotype was detected many times. This beta chain is an off-target read within a library intended for alpha chains, so its frequency means little. V usage is TRBV5-1 and J usage is TRBJ2-5, with TRBD1 matching over 8 bases. This CDR3 comprises 13 residues. The trim removed 4 bases at V and 7 bases at J, leaving 6 bases unmatched. Germline V CDR1 and CDR2: SGHRS, YFSETQ. The CDR3: CASSTGGSGTQYF. In DNA, the CDR3 is TGCGCCAGCAGCACAGGGGGGAGTGGGACCCAGTACTTC.

This clonotype was seen many times. Because this beta chain is a stray read in a library intended to capture alpha chains, its abundance should not be given much weight. The chain links TRBV4-2 to TRBJ2-1; D ambiguous. CDR3 length: 12 residues. The V gene lost 1 base and the J gene lost 5 bases, with 3 bases spanning the gap. From germline, CDR1 is LGHNA and CDR2 YNFKEQ. As DNA, the CDR3 is TGTGCCAGCAGCCAAGGCGACAATGAGCAGTTCTTC. Translated: CASSQGDNEQFF.

In its sample, this clonotype was seen a few times. Being off target in a library aimed at alpha chains, this beta chain has a size of little meaning. V and J are TRBV14 and TRBJ2-1; D is undetermined. This CDR3 comprises 11 residues. V gave up 6 bases and J gave up 7 bases, with 7 bases separating them. Germline V gene sequence: CDR1 SGHDN, CDR2 FVKESK. Here the CDR3 DNA reads TGTGCCAGCAGTCAGTTTAATGAGCAGTTCTTC. It codes for CASSQFNEQFF.

By share, this clonotype ranks as medium-sized. The size of this beta chain means little, since it is a stray read in a library made for alpha chains. The rearrangement links TRBV6-5 to TRBJ2-7, with 8 bases that match TRBD1. The CDR3 extends over 14 amino acids. V shed 5 bases and J 3 bases; nucleotides not matched to a gene: 6. The germline CDR1 and CDR2 sequences are MNHEY and SVGAGI. The CDR3 sequence: CASSRDRGLYEQYF. CDR3 bases: TGTGCCAGCAGTCGAGACAGGGGTCTCTACGAGCAGTACTTC.

This clonotype is large within its sample. Since it is a stray read in a library aimed at alpha chains, this beta chain has a size that is not meaningful. The chain links TRBV20-1 to TRBJ1-2; D not resolved. CDR1 is DFQATT, CDR2 SNEGSKA, per germline (reference sequence). V was pared by 0 bases and J by 4 bases, with 12 bases between. The CDR3 runs to 14 residues. This chain's CDR3 is CSARDHGGSYGYTF. CDR3 sequence (DNA): TGCAGTGCTAGAGATCATGGAGGTAGCTATGGCTACACCTTC.

In this sample, this clonotype turned up many times. Found in a library prepared for alpha chains, this beta chain is an off-target read, and its abundance has little meaning. The chain is built from TRBV12-3 or TRBV12-4 and TRBJ2-7, with 8 bases identical to TRBD2. Losses at the gene ends were 3 bases for V and 0 bases for J; bases not matched to a gene: 7. The CDR3 has 16 amino acids. The CDR3 DNA is TGTGCCAGCAGTTTGGGGCCCAGCGGGAGCTCCTACGAGCAGTACTTC. Its protein product is CASSLGPSGSSYEQYF.